A selection of T cell receptor beta chains follows, all from one sample in a study of T cells after yellow fever vaccination. TCRdb passed the 5' RACE reads through MiXCR, listing each CDR3 protein once. The repertoire consists of more than 90,000 distinct CDR3 sequences, with around 8% occurring once and the leading ten covering 25%. Specimen: CD8+ T cells sorted from PBMCs, collected 45 days after the yellow fever booster vaccination. The receptors were gathered from a young man who received the YFV17D yellow fever vaccine. The CDR3 runs from the conserved cysteine through the conserved F or W. D genes are given only for firm matches. A row's size may be missing; if present it is once, few, many or a size class.

clone_size: many; j_call: TRBJ2-2; v_call: TRBV20-1; d_call: .; cdr3_aa: CSARDGDTGELFF; cdr3_nt: TGCAGTGCTAGAGACGGGGACACCGGGGAGCTGTTTTTT
clone_size: many; j_call: TRBJ2-3; v_call: TRBV6-5; d_call: .; cdr3_aa: CASRTGTGDTQYF; cdr3_nt: TGTGCCAGCAGAACCGGGACGGGAGATACGCAGTATTTT
clone_size: many; j_call: TRBJ2-7; v_call: TRBV25-1; d_call: .; cdr3_aa: CASSERSQKNEQYF; cdr3_nt: TGTGCCAGCAGTGAAAGGTCCCAGAAAAACGAGCAGTACTTC
clone_size: .; j_call: TRBJ2-4; v_call: TRBV6-1; d_call: .; cdr3_aa: CASSEATLLAGRDIQYF; cdr3_nt: TGTGCCAGCAGTGAAGCAACCCTCCTGGCAGGTCGTGACATTCAGTACTTC
clone_size: few; j_call: TRBJ2-7; v_call: TRBV10-2; d_call: TRBD2; cdr3_aa: CASTGTSDSLPAYEQYF; cdr3_nt: TGCGCCAGCACCGGGACTAGTGACTCCCTCCCTGCCTACGAGCAGTACTTC
clone_size: .; j_call: TRBJ2-7; v_call: TRBV5-5; d_call: .; cdr3_aa: CASSFRTSTDEQYF; cdr3_nt: TGTGCCAGCAGCTTTCGGACGTCAACAGACGAGCAGTACTTC
clone_size: many; j_call: TRBJ1-3; v_call: TRBV7-6; d_call: .; cdr3_aa: CASTHGPTASGNTIYF; cdr3_nt: TGTGCCAGCACCCACGGCCCGACCGCCTCTGGAAACACCATATATTTT
clone_size: many; j_call: TRBJ2-7; v_call: TRBV15; d_call: .; cdr3_aa: CATSFLGGYEQYF; cdr3_nt: TGTGCCACCAGCTTCCTTGGTGGGTACGAGCAGTACTTC
clone_size: many; j_call: TRBJ2-5; v_call: TRBV27; d_call: TRBD2; cdr3_aa: CASSSQGLAGARETQYF; cdr3_nt: TGTGCCAGCAGTTCACAGGGACTAGCGGGAGCGAGAGAGACCCAGTACTTC
clone_size: once; j_call: TRBJ2-7; v_call: TRBV19; d_call: TRBD1; cdr3_aa: CASSPWGQGNYEQYF; cdr3_nt: TGTGCCAGTAGTCCCTGGGGACAGGGGAACTACGAGCAGTACTTC
clone_size: few; j_call: TRBJ2-7; v_call: TRBV10-3; d_call: TRBD2; cdr3_aa: CAIADRLAGGYEQYF; cdr3_nt: TGTGCCATCGCCGATCGACTAGCGGGTGGATACGAGCAGTACTTC
clone_size: many; j_call: TRBJ2-7; v_call: TRBV10-3; d_call: TRBD2; cdr3_aa: CAIKGGSSGSHEQYF; cdr3_nt: TGTGCCATCAAAGGTGGGTCTAGCGGGAGCCACGAGCAGTACTTC
clone_size: many; j_call: TRBJ1-1; v_call: TRBV29-1; d_call: .; cdr3_aa: CSVWVNTEAFF; cdr3_nt: TGCAGCGTTTGGGTCAACACTGAAGCTTTCTTT
clone_size: few; j_call: TRBJ2-3; v_call: TRBV12-3/TRBV12-4; d_call: .; cdr3_aa: CASSLEPSGSTDTQYF; cdr3_nt: TGTGCCAGCAGTTTAGAACCCAGCGGGAGCACAGATACGCAGTATTTT
clone_size: many; j_call: TRBJ2-7; v_call: TRBV29-1; d_call: TRBD2; cdr3_aa: CSVQLAGGIYEQYF; cdr3_nt: TGCAGCGTACAGCTAGCGGGAGGAATATACGAGCAGTACTTC
clone_size: many; j_call: TRBJ2-7; v_call: TRBV7-8; d_call: .; cdr3_aa: CASSSQPGGEQYF; cdr3_nt: TGTGCCAGCAGCAGTCAACCCGGGGGCGAGCAGTACTTC
clone_size: many; j_call: TRBJ2-6; v_call: TRBV12-3/TRBV12-4; d_call: TRBD1; cdr3_aa: CASSSRGRGANVLTF; cdr3_nt: TGTGCCAGCAGTTCAAGGGGGCGTGGGGCCAACGTCCTGACTTTC
clone_size: many; j_call: TRBJ2-2; v_call: TRBV29-1; d_call: TRBD2; cdr3_aa: CSGMTSYGELFF; cdr3_nt: TGCAGCGGGATGACTAGCTACGGGGAGCTGTTTTTT
clone_size: many; j_call: TRBJ2-1; v_call: TRBV29-1; d_call: TRBD2; cdr3_aa: CSVEDPGTSGTEQFF; cdr3_nt: TGCAGCGTTGAAGACCCCGGGACTAGCGGAACTGAGCAGTTCTTC
clone_size: many; j_call: TRBJ1-2; v_call: TRBV7-9; d_call: .; cdr3_aa: CASRLDDATTF; cdr3_nt: TGTGCCAGCAGATTGGACGACGCAACGACCTTC
clone_size: many; j_call: TRBJ2-1; v_call: TRBV7-6; d_call: .; cdr3_aa: CASTPLGAEQFF; cdr3_nt: TGTGCCAGCACCCCCCTCGGGGCGGAGCAGTTCTTC
clone_size: many; j_call: TRBJ2-2; v_call: TRBV6-4; d_call: TRBD1; cdr3_aa: CASSDSNRGTTGELFF; cdr3_nt: TGTGCCAGCAGTGACTCGAACAGGGGGACCACCGGGGAGCTGTTTTTT
clone_size: many; j_call: TRBJ2-1; v_call: TRBV7-9; d_call: .; cdr3_aa: CASSLELGYNEQFF; cdr3_nt: TGTGCCAGCAGCTTAGAATTGGGATACAATGAGCAGTTCTTC
clone_size: .; j_call: TRBJ2-3; v_call: TRBV18; d_call: .; cdr3_aa: CASSLPPGDTQYF; cdr3_nt: TGTGCCAGCTCACTTCCCCCCGGAGATACGCAGTATTTT
clone_size: many; j_call: TRBJ1-2; v_call: TRBV5-6; d_call: .; cdr3_aa: CASAGWGQFYGYTF; cdr3_nt: TGTGCCAGCGCGGGGTGGGGGCAGTTCTATGGCTACACCTTC
clone_size: few; j_call: TRBJ2-3; v_call: TRBV27; d_call: .; cdr3_aa: CASRPGSSSTDTQYF; cdr3_nt: TGTGCCAGTCGACCGGGCAGTTCTAGCACAGATACGCAGTATTTT
clone_size: many; j_call: TRBJ2-7; v_call: TRBV28; d_call: .; cdr3_aa: CASSITGILTYEQYF; cdr3_nt: TGTGCCAGCAGTATAACAGGGATCCTAACCTACGAGCAGTACTTC
clone_size: .; j_call: TRBJ2-1; v_call: TRBV7-4; d_call: TRBD2; cdr3_aa: CACSSHGLAGGGSYNEQFF; cdr3_nt: TGTGCCTGCAGCTCTCACGGACTAGCGGGAGGGGGATCCTACAATGAGCAGTTCTTC
clone_size: many; j_call: TRBJ2-2; v_call: TRBV12-3/TRBV12-4; d_call: .; cdr3_aa: CASSGESGELFF; cdr3_nt: TGTGCCAGCAGTGGGGAATCCGGGGAGCTGTTTTTT
clone_size: many; j_call: TRBJ2-1; v_call: TRBV20-1; d_call: .; cdr3_aa: CSARADNFNEQFF; cdr3_nt: TGCAGTGCTAGAGCTGACAATTTCAATGAGCAGTTCTTC
clone_size: .; j_call: TRBJ2-1; v_call: TRBV15; d_call: .; cdr3_aa: CATRTTPSSYNEQFF; cdr3_nt: TGTGCCACCCGAACGACACCGAGCTCCTACAATGAGCAGTTCTTC
clone_size: .; j_call: TRBJ2-7; v_call: TRBV4-3; d_call: TRBD1; cdr3_aa: CASSQEVTGATYEQYF; cdr3_nt: TGCGCCAGCAGCCAAGAGGTTACAGGGGCAACCTACGAGCAGTACTTC
clone_size: many; j_call: TRBJ2-7; v_call: TRBV25-1; d_call: .; cdr3_aa: CASSEGAGDYEQYF; cdr3_nt: TGTGCCAGCAGTGAAGGGGCTGGCGACTACGAGCAGTACTTC
clone_size: many; j_call: TRBJ2-1; v_call: TRBV6-2/TRBV6-3; d_call: TRBD2; cdr3_aa: CASSGTSGYFSYNEQFF; cdr3_nt: TGTGCCAGCAGTGGGACTAGCGGGTACTTCTCCTACAATGAGCAGTTCTTC
clone_size: .; j_call: TRBJ2-3; v_call: TRBV28; d_call: TRBD2; cdr3_aa: CATNRGGSTDTQYF; cdr3_nt: TGTGCCACCAATCGGGGGGGAAGCACAGATACGCAGTATTTT
clone_size: many; j_call: TRBJ2-6; v_call: TRBV28; d_call: .; cdr3_aa: CASTSPRARSGANVLTF; cdr3_nt: TGTGCCAGCACTTCCCCAAGGGCCCGCTCTGGGGCCAACGTCCTGACTTTC
clone_size: .; j_call: TRBJ1-1; v_call: TRBV2; d_call: .; cdr3_aa: CASSLPEAFF; cdr3_nt: TGTGCCAGCAGCCTGCCTGAAGCTTTCTTT
clone_size: .; j_call: TRBJ2-7; v_call: TRBV29-1; d_call: .; cdr3_aa: CSVEDRHSYEQYF; cdr3_nt: TGCAGCGTTGAAGATCGTCACAGCTACGAGCAGTACTTC
clone_size: many; j_call: TRBJ2-1; v_call: TRBV6-5; d_call: .; cdr3_aa: CASSYTGRDNEQFF; cdr3_nt: TGTGCCAGCAGTTATACAGGGAGAGACAATGAGCAGTTCTTC
clone_size: many; j_call: TRBJ2-5; v_call: TRBV27; d_call: TRBD2; cdr3_aa: CASSLNLVAGETQYF; cdr3_nt: TGTGCCAGCAGTTTAAATTTAGTAGCGGGAGAGACCCAGTACTTC
clone_size: .; j_call: TRBJ2-7; v_call: TRBV7-9; d_call: TRBD2; cdr3_aa: CASSFKTSGISSYEQYF; cdr3_nt: TGTGCCAGCAGCTTCAAGACTAGCGGCATTAGCTCCTACGAGCAGTACTTC
clone_size: many; j_call: TRBJ2-1; v_call: TRBV24-1; d_call: TRBD2; cdr3_aa: CATSDTSGSTYNEQFF; cdr3_nt: TGTGCCACCAGTGACACCAGCGGGAGTACCTACAATGAGCAGTTCTTC
clone_size: many; j_call: TRBJ2-1; v_call: TRBV7-2; d_call: .; cdr3_aa: CASSLGSQVRTYNEQFF; cdr3_nt: TGTGCCAGCAGCTTAGGGTCCCAGGTCCGGACGTACAATGAGCAGTTCTTC
clone_size: many; j_call: TRBJ2-7; v_call: TRBV29-1; d_call: TRBD2; cdr3_aa: CSVEGLAGHEQYF; cdr3_nt: TGCAGCGTAGAAGGACTAGCGGGACACGAGCAGTACTTC
clone_size: few; j_call: TRBJ2-7; v_call: TRBV5-1; d_call: .; cdr3_aa: CASSLQARPYEQYF; cdr3_nt: TGCGCCAGCAGCCTCCAAGCTAGGCCCTACGAGCAGTACTTC
clone_size: .; j_call: TRBJ2-1; v_call: TRBV19; d_call: TRBD1; cdr3_aa: CASSYRGSSYNEQFF; cdr3_nt: TGTGCCAGTAGTTACAGGGGCAGCTCCTACAATGAGCAGTTCTTC
clone_size: many; j_call: TRBJ1-1; v_call: TRBV4-2; d_call: .; cdr3_aa: CASSQPGGQSEAFF; cdr3_nt: TGTGCCAGCAGCCAACCGGGGGGGCAGTCTGAAGCTTTCTTT
clone_size: .; j_call: TRBJ2-7; v_call: TRBV29-1; d_call: .; cdr3_aa: CSVRGSHEQYF; cdr3_nt: TGCAGCGTCCGAGGGAGCCACGAGCAGTACTTC
clone_size: many; j_call: TRBJ1-4; v_call: TRBV9; d_call: TRBD1; cdr3_aa: CASSPRDRTEKLFF; cdr3_nt: TGTGCCAGCAGCCCCCGGGACAGGACTGAAAAACTGTTTTTT
clone_size: .; j_call: TRBJ1-1; v_call: TRBV20-1; d_call: .; cdr3_aa: CSARDEGRDTEAFF; cdr3_nt: TGCAGTGCTAGAGATGAGGGACGGGACACTGAAGCTTTCTTT
clone_size: many; j_call: TRBJ2-3; v_call: TRBV7-2; d_call: TRBD2; cdr3_aa: CASSPEAGGSDTQYF; cdr3_nt: TGTGCCAGCAGCCCGGAAGCGGGAGGATCAGATACGCAGTATTTT
clone_size: many; j_call: TRBJ2-4; v_call: TRBV27; d_call: .; cdr3_aa: CASSSGLGAKNIQYF; cdr3_nt: TGTGCCAGCAGTTCAGGCCTAGGAGCCAAAAACATTCAGTACTTC
clone_size: many; j_call: TRBJ2-5; v_call: TRBV20-1; d_call: TRBD2; cdr3_aa: CSASPSGGGKKETQYF; cdr3_nt: TGCAGTGCTAGCCCTAGCGGGGGGGGAAAAAAAGAGACCCAGTACTTC
clone_size: many; j_call: TRBJ2-1; v_call: TRBV29-1; d_call: .; cdr3_aa: CSVEGISGTSYNEQFF; cdr3_nt: TGCAGCGTTGAAGGTATTAGCGGTACGTCCTACAATGAGCAGTTCTTC
clone_size: .; j_call: TRBJ2-1; v_call: TRBV15; d_call: .; cdr3_aa: CATSRSRGGWQFF; cdr3_nt: TGTGCCACCAGCAGATCGAGAGGAGGGTGGCAGTTCTTC
clone_size: many; j_call: TRBJ1-1; v_call: TRBV5-1; d_call: .; cdr3_aa: CASSWTGIEAFF; cdr3_nt: TGCGCCAGCAGCTGGACCGGGATTGAAGCTTTCTTT
clone_size: many; j_call: TRBJ2-5; v_call: TRBV6-2/TRBV6-3; d_call: .; cdr3_aa: CASSYSLGETQYF; cdr3_nt: TGTGCCAGCAGTTACTCGTTGGGAGAGACCCAGTACTTC
clone_size: few; j_call: TRBJ2-1; v_call: TRBV5-4; d_call: .; cdr3_aa: CASRPWAGSNNEQFF; cdr3_nt: TGTGCCAGCAGGCCCTGGGCGGGAAGCAACAATGAGCAGTTCTTC
clone_size: many; j_call: TRBJ2-1; v_call: TRBV18; d_call: TRBD2; cdr3_aa: CASSQTSGRFDEQFF; cdr3_nt: TGTGCCAGCTCGCAGACTAGCGGGAGGTTCGATGAGCAGTTCTTC
clone_size: few; j_call: TRBJ2-1; v_call: TRBV18; d_call: .; cdr3_aa: CASSPAERSSYNEQFF; cdr3_nt: TGTGCCAGCTCACCGGCCGAGAGAAGCTCCTACAATGAGCAGTTCTTC